This is a list of T cell receptor beta chains from one sample in a study of cytomegalovirus exposure and HLA in healthy donors. Assay used: immunoSEQ multiplex PCR; TCRdb lists only in-frame clones, some missing. Here the sample spans approximately 180,000 clones, 70% to 80% being singletons. Sequences were obtained from PBMCs. The source of these receptors is a woman in her thirties in good health and CMV-seropositive. The conserved cysteine and the conserved F or W are not part of the CDR3 here.

j_call: TRBJ1-1
v_call: TRBV2
cdr3_aa: ASSWGTGGEAF

j_call: TRBJ2-7
v_call: TRBV11-1
cdr3_aa: ASSLAVATWEQY

j_call: TRBJ1-1
v_call: TRBV11-2
cdr3_aa: ASSPIYGQGGTEAF

j_call: TRBJ2-2
v_call: TRBV28
cdr3_aa: ASRSSRAGELF

j_call: TRBJ1-1
v_call: TRBV2
cdr3_aa: ASSENQGLSEAF

j_call: TRBJ1-2
v_call: TRBV19
cdr3_aa: ASDRGYYGYT

j_call: TRBJ1-5
v_call: TRBV11-1
cdr3_aa: ASSPGRTGNSNQPQH

j_call: TRBJ1-1
v_call: TRBV6-6
cdr3_aa: ASRLNRGNTEAF

j_call: TRBJ2-1
v_call: TRBV6-5
cdr3_aa: ASSYAGAINEQF

j_call: TRBJ2-2
v_call: TRBV11-2
cdr3_aa: ASSFLLAGGIGELF

j_call: TRBJ1-2
v_call: TRBV4-1
cdr3_aa: ASSLTGDYGYT

j_call: TRBJ1-1
v_call: TRBV27
cdr3_aa: ASSPQTPGQNTEAF

j_call: TRBJ2-5
v_call: TRBV28
cdr3_aa: ASRSSGQGEETQY

j_call: TRBJ2-7
v_call: TRBV5-4
cdr3_aa: ASRMGLAEAYEQY

j_call: TRBJ2-5
v_call: TRBV5-1
cdr3_aa: ASSLGPMGGQETQY

j_call: TRBJ1-2
v_call: TRBV6-5
cdr3_aa: ASSYSGQGYGYT

j_call: TRBJ1-1
v_call: TRBV4-2
cdr3_aa: ASSQGGQGETEAF

j_call: TRBJ2-1
v_call: TRBV27
cdr3_aa: ASNPDRGNEQF

j_call: TRBJ2-7
v_call: TRBV27
cdr3_aa: ASSFISGGWQGSIAEQY

j_call: TRBJ1-1
v_call: TRBV7-2
cdr3_aa: ASSSQGNTEAF

j_call: TRBJ1-2
v_call: TRBV6-1
cdr3_aa: ASRAGAGPNYGYT

j_call: TRBJ2-1
v_call: TRBV5-1
cdr3_aa: ASSLGGTAYNEQF

j_call: TRBJ2-1
v_call: TRBV28
cdr3_aa: ASRQGVSYNEQF

j_call: TRBJ2-7
v_call: TRBV5-1
cdr3_aa: ASSPKPYVAGPGYEQY

j_call: TRBJ1-2
v_call: TRBV29-1
cdr3_aa: SVEEAGIYGYT

j_call: TRBJ2-7
v_call: TRBV19
cdr3_aa: ASSILTGTDNEQY

j_call: TRBJ2-1
v_call: TRBV29-1
cdr3_aa: STLAGGSNNEQF

j_call: TRBJ1-1
v_call: TRBV27
cdr3_aa: ASSLSIGDMVNTEAF

j_call: TRBJ2-7
v_call: TRBV5-1
cdr3_aa: ASSLGGGLYEQY

j_call: TRBJ2-3
v_call: TRBV7-9
cdr3_aa: ASSNRQGWSDTQY

j_call: TRBJ2-4
v_call: TRBV28
cdr3_aa: ASSDQGAAKNIQY

j_call: TRBJ1-4
v_call: TRBV11-2
cdr3_aa: ASSLGTGGLEKLF

j_call: TRBJ1-1
v_call: TRBV10-3
cdr3_aa: AIRGEGGHTEAF

j_call: TRBJ2-1
v_call: TRBV5-1
cdr3_aa: ASSFELGAIYEQF

j_call: TRBJ2-7
v_call: TRBV10-3
cdr3_aa: ATALPGLESEQY

j_call: TRBJ2-2
v_call: TRBV4-2
cdr3_aa: ASSHINGLELF

j_call: TRBJ1-1
v_call: TRBV9
cdr3_aa: ASSGQGRMNTEAF

j_call: TRBJ2-5
v_call: TRBV5-1
cdr3_aa: ASSLISGEGETQY

j_call: TRBJ2-7
v_call: TRBV4-1
cdr3_aa: ASSQGTSSSYEQY

j_call: TRBJ2-5
v_call: TRBV5-1
cdr3_aa: ASSLGRGQETQY

j_call: TRBJ1-5
v_call: TRBV27
cdr3_aa: ASSPQPQGAQPQH

j_call: TRBJ2-2
v_call: TRBV10-1
cdr3_aa: ASRTGNTGELF

j_call: TRBJ2-3
v_call: TRBV7-3
cdr3_aa: ASTNKVAGGEADTQY

j_call: TRBJ1-5
v_call: TRBV7-9
cdr3_aa: ASSLGNPVQPQH

j_call: TRBJ1-5
v_call: TRBV28
cdr3_aa: ASSYAGNQPQH

j_call: TRBJ2-1
v_call: TRBV25-1
cdr3_aa: ASGEPGDNEQF

j_call: TRBJ2-1
v_call: TRBV19
cdr3_aa: ASSTDRTGGVNEQF

j_call: TRBJ1-5
v_call: TRBV6-1
cdr3_aa: ASLRDNQPQH

j_call: TRBJ2-4
v_call: TRBV2
cdr3_aa: ASSSGGAAGKLLAKNIQY

j_call: TRBJ2-1
v_call: TRBV9
cdr3_aa: ASSVGGTGGIDEQF

j_call: TRBJ1-2
v_call: TRBV30
cdr3_aa: AWSSWGGFNYGYT